Listed here are 19 T cell receptor beta chains from one sample, sequenced in a study of T cells in localized non-small cell lung cancer. Generated by immunoSEQ multiplex PCR, the TCRdb table keeps only in-frame clones and is missing some. The table has several hundred clones, approximately 20% seen once. Here the sequenced sample was normal lung tissue next to the tumor, taken before any cancer treatment. These TCRs come from a man between 40 and 69 years old with stage III lung adenocarcinoma.

This clone appeared a few times. CDR3 loop: CASSLGQGQVETQYF. The CDR3, as DNA: TGTGCCAGCAGCTTGGGACAGGGGCAGGTGGAGACCCAGTACTTC. The gene calls are TRBV11-3 and TRBJ2-5; 10 bases are a match to TRBD1. V gave up 3 bases and J gave up 5 bases; unmatched junction bases: 6. Germline assignment: CDR1 SGHNT and CDR2 YENEEA. The CDR3 has 15 residues.

This CDR3 reads CASSPPSGGLQETQYF. The DNA for the CDR3 is TGTGCCAGCAGCCCTCCTAGCGGGGGGCTGCAAGAGACCCAGTACTTC. The rearrangement joins TRBV9 to TRBJ2-5, with 11 bases lining up with TRBD2. The CDR3 has 16 amino acids. Germline assignment: CDR1 SGDLS and CDR2 YYNGEE. Unmatched junction bases numbered 7, after V lost 4 bases and J lost 2 bases.

By share, this clone counts as medium-sized. An end of the junction does not agree with germline; a read error may underlie this. V gene TRBV6-8 combines with J gene TRBJ2-5, with 10 bases that match TRBD2. The CDR3 consists of 18 residues. In germline, CDR1 is MNHGY, CDR2 SAAAGT. For the CDR3, the DNA is TGTGCCATCAGTAGCGGCGGGCTCGGGCTAGCGGGAGAGGAGACCCAGTACTTC. This sequence encodes CAISSGGLGLAGEETQYF.

This clone turned up a few times. The chain has TRBV30 and TRBJ1-3; 8 bases are shared with TRBD1. The CDR3 covers 14 residues. CDR1 and CDR2 from the germline V gene are GTSNPN and SVGIG (reference sequence). The J segment lost 3 bases and the V segment lost 5 bases, leaving 6 bases of the junction unmatched. CDR3 loop: CAWGTGGSGNTIYF. CDR3 bases: TGTGCCTGGGGGACAGGTGGCAGTGGAAACACCATATATTTT.

The chain is built from TRBV11-3 and TRBJ1-3; weak D call: TRBD1 (5 bases). Germline lookup yields CDR1 SGHNT and CDR2 YENEEA. Trimming removed 5 bases at V and 0 bases at J, with 11 bases between. This CDR3 has 15 amino acids. The DNA for the CDR3 is TGTGCCAGCAGCCCAGGGAGGTTCTCTGGAAACACCATATATTTT. Encoded protein: CASSPGRFSGNTIYF.

The V call is TRBV19, the J call TRBJ2-5; either TRBD1 or TRBD2 may supply D (6 bases each). V was cut by 5 bases and J by 5 bases, with 18 bases left in between. From germline, CDR1 is LNHDA and CDR2 SQIVND (reference sequence). This CDR3 spans 15 amino acids. The CDR3 loop is CASSYSGAAAETQYF. The CDR3, as DNA: TGTGCCAGTAGTTATTCGGGGGCTGCGGCGGAGACCCAGTACTTC.

This clone has more than one count but fewer than ten. The chain is built from TRBV25-1 and TRBJ1-4; D might be TRBD1 (5 bases). Germline V gene sequence: CDR1 MGHDK, CDR2 SYGVNS. This CDR3 is built from 13 residues. Deletions cut 3 bases from V and 6 bases from J, with 8 bases between. The CDR3 region has the DNA TGTGCCAGCAGTGACAGGGTCTATGAAAAACTGTTTTTT. Translation gives CASSDRVYEKLFF. The full variable domain, rest sourced from reference TRBV25-1 and TRBJ1-4, is EADIYQTPRYLVIGTGKKITLECSQTMGHDKMYWYQQDPGMELHLIHYSYGVNSTEKGDLSSESTVSRIRTEHFPLTLESARPSHTSQYLCASSDRVYEKLFFGSGTQLSVL.

A few counts support this clone. The gene calls are TRBV9 and TRBJ1-5, with D unresolved. Germline CDR1 SGDLS, CDR2 YYNGEE. With 0 bases removed from V and 3 bases from J, the gap between germline ends came to 10 bases. The CDR3 sequence is 15 residues long. The CDR3 region is CASSVAGIPNQPQHF. In DNA, the CDR3 is TGTGCCAGCAGCGTAGCCGGGATCCCCAATCAGCCCCAGCATTTT.

The V call is TRBV5-1, the J call TRBJ2-3; D is possibly TRBD2 (7 bases). Germline V gene sequence: CDR1 SGHRS, CDR2 YFSETQ. V lost 3 bases, J lost 1 base, and 15 bases lay in between. CDR3 length equals 16 residues. The CDR3 DNA sequence: TGCGCCAGCAGCTGGGAGGGGGGCCCCGGCACAGATACGCAGTATTTT. This translates into CASSWEGGPGTDTQYF.

This clone was seen only once. J is TRBJ2-3 and V is TRBV19; D not certain. The V end lost 10 bases, the J end lost 0 bases, and 20 bases lay between the germline ends. Germline V CDR1 and CDR2: LNHDA, SQIVND (reference sequence). The CDR3 length is 16 residues. Here the CDR3 reads CATGSLQRTSTDTQYF. CDR3 nucleotide sequence: TGTGCCACAGGATCCTTACAGCGAACTAGCACAGATACGCAGTATTTT.

This clone counts as medium-sized. The V call is TRBV11-3, the J call TRBJ2-3, with TRBD2 matching 14 bases. This CDR3 has 16 residues. Germline loops: CDR1 SGHNT, CDR2 YENEEA. Trimming removed 5 bases from V and 4 bases from J; junction bases left unmatched: 5. The CDR3 bases are TGTGCCAGCAGCCTGGGGACTAGCGGGAGATCAGATACGCAGTATTTT. Translating it yields CASSLGTSGRSDTQYF.

This clone was observed a handful of times. The chain has TRBV4-1 and TRBJ1-5; D not resolved. CDR1 and CDR2 from the germline V gene are MGHRA and YSYEKL. V was pared by 0 bases and J by 2 bases, with 5 bases between. The length of the CDR3 is 14 residues. CDR3 DNA: TGCGCCAGCAGCCAAGATAGGGGCAATCAGCCCCAGCATTTT. Translation gives CASSQDRGNQPQHF.

The table lists this clone with a few counts. The V call is TRBV6-8, the J call TRBJ1-1; D unresolved. Germline assignment: CDR1 MNHGY and CDR2 SAAAGT. Trimming stripped 5 bases from V and 1 base from J, with 11 bases between. The CDR3 has 14 amino acids. The CDR3 spells CASSVYKENTEAFF. The CDR3 nucleotides read TGTGCCAGCAGTGTCTACAAGGAGAACACTGAAGCTTTCTTT.

V is TRBV10-2 and J is TRBJ1-1; tentatively, D is TRBD1 (5 bases). The CDR3 consists of 14 residues. Germline V gene data show CDR1 as WSHSY and CDR2 as SAAADI. V was clipped by 8 bases and J by 1 base, with 14 bases between them. As DNA, the CDR3 is TGCGCCAGCCGATGGGGCGCGGAGAACACTGAAGCTTTCTTT. Translation gives CASRWGAENTEAFF.

This chain joins TRBV11-3 and TRBJ2-7, with a weak D call TRBD2 (6 bases). The V end was cut by 5 bases, the J end by 5 bases, with 22 bases between. CDR3 length: 16 residues. The germline gives CDR1 SGHNT, CDR2 YENEEA. In DNA form, the CDR3 reads TGTGCCAGCAGCCGAATCACCGGGGGAGTATTGGACGAGCAGTACTTC. Translation gives CASSRITGGVLDEQYF. Drawing the rest from reference TRBV11-3 and TRBJ2-7, the complete variable domain is EAGVVQSPRYKIIEKKQPVAFWCNPISGHNTLYWYLQNLGQGPELLIRYENEEAVDDSQLPKDRFSAERLKGVDSTLKIQPAELGDSAVYLCASSRITGGVLDEQYFGPGTRLTVT.

This clone was recorded a few times. The CDR3 DNA reads as TGTGCCAGCAGCCGCCCCACAGGGGGCGAAAACACCATATATTTT. It yields the protein CASSRPTGGENTIYF. V usage is TRBV28 and J usage is TRBJ1-3; 9 nucleotides line up with TRBD1. CDR3 length: 15 residues. V dropped 6 bases and J dropped 6; count of bases not matched to a gene: 9. Germline V gene data show CDR1 as MDHEN and CDR2 as SYDVKM. The variable domain in full, completed from reference TRBV28 and TRBJ1-3, reads DVKVTQSSRYLVKRTGEKVFLECVQDMDHENMFWYRQDPGLGLRLIYFSYDVKMKEKGDIPEGYSVSREKKERFSLILESASTNQTSMYLCASSRPTGGENTIYFGEGSWLTVV.

This clone was picked up a small number of times. The V and J genes are TRBV11-3 and TRBJ2-4; 8 positions agree with TRBD1. The CDR3 is made up of 14 amino acids. Germline V gives CDR1 SGHNT, CDR2 YENEEA. Trimming took 5 bases from V and 7 from J; bases not matched to a gene: 7. CDR3 in amino acids: CASSGRQGMNIQYF. CDR3 nucleotides: TGTGCCAGCAGCGGTCGACAGGGGATGAACATTCAGTACTTC.

The V call is TRBV14, the J call TRBJ1-2, with TRBD1 identical over 11 bases. V was clipped by 5 bases and J by 3 bases; unmatched bases: 2. The CDR3 runs 14 residues. From germline, CDR1 is SGHDN and CDR2 FVKESK. The DNA of the CDR3 is TGTGCCAGCAGCGGACAGGGGGCTGACTATGGCTACACCTTC. This translates into CASSGQGADYGYTF. The full variable domain, rest sourced from reference TRBV14 and TRBJ1-2, is EAGVTQFPSHSVIEKGQTVTLRCDPISGHDNLYWYRRVMGKEIKFLLHFVKESKQDESGMPNNRFLAERTGGTYSTLKVQPAELEDSGVYFCASSGQGADYGYTFGSGTRLTVV.

This clone was counted a few times. The V and J genes are TRBV9 and TRBJ2-1, with D possibly matching TRBD1 (5 bases). This CDR3 has 13 residues. The germline V gene encodes CDR1 SGDLS and CDR2 YYNGEE. Trimming removed 9 bases at V and 9 bases at J, with 19 bases between. DNA for the CDR3: TGTGCCACACAACAGGTCTTCATCAGTGAGCAGTTCTTC. This translates into CATQQVFISEQFF.